The 22 T cell receptor beta chains in this list originate from one sample, sequenced in a study of blood T cells in healthy people across ages. A second PCR, run for roughly 6 to 11 cycles, used a sample-barcoded 5' primer plus a J-beta primer mix. TCRdb recomputed calls from the 5' RACE reads with MiXCR, one row per CDR3 protein. The sample has approximately 2,000,000 distinct CDR3 sequences, roughly two fifths seen once. Sequencing was performed on blood. Receptor source: a human donor in good health.

The chain uses TRBV3-1 and TRBJ1-1, with unresolved D. Per the germline V gene, CDR1 is LGHDT and CDR2 is YNNKEL (reference sequence). Deletions cut 2 bases from V and 4 bases from J, with 8 bases between. CDR3 length: 13 residues. The CDR3: CASSQSTSTEAFF. CDR3 DNA: TGTGCCAGCAGCCAAAGCACCAGCACTGAAGCTTTCTTT. The whole variable domain, filled in from reference TRBV3-1 and TRBJ1-1, reads DTAVSQTPKYLVTQMGNDKSIKCEQNLGHDTMYWYKQDSKKFLKIMFSYNNKELIINETVPNRFSPKSPDKAHLNLHINSLELGDSAVYFCASSQSTSTEAFFGQGTRLTVV.

This clonotype was counted a few times. This rearrangement joins TRBV18 to TRBJ1-1, with TRBD1 matching over 7 bases. V shed 6 bases and J 0 bases; nucleotides not matched to a gene: 10. The CDR3 spans 16 residues. Per the germline V gene, CDR1 is KGHSH and CDR2 is LQKENI. The CDR3 nucleotides read TGTGCCAGCTCCCTCGGACAGGCCGTTGTGAACACTGAAGCTTTCTTT. Translating it yields CASSLGQAVVNTEAFF.

This clonotype has just a few counts. The chain has TRBV4-3 and TRBJ2-7, with 7 bases that match TRBD1. The CDR3 is made up of 14 amino acids. Germline V CDR1 and CDR2: LGHNA, YSLEER. J gave up 6 bases and V 5 bases, and 10 bases lay outside the gene matches. The CDR3 here is CASSYGTAGGEQYF. DNA for the CDR3: TGCGCCAGCAGCTACGGGACAGCTGGGGGCGAGCAGTACTTC.

This clonotype turned up a few times. This chain joins TRBV20-1 and TRBJ1-6; 8 nucleotides match TRBD1. The junction had 8 bases not matched to a gene; V was cut back by 4 bases and J by 6 bases. Germline V gene sequence: CDR1 DFQATT, CDR2 SNEGSKA (reference sequence). This CDR3 has 15 amino acids. CDR3 DNA: TGCAGTGCTAATATCCGGGACAGGATTAATTCACCCCTCCACTTT. Its translation is CSANIRDRINSPLHF.

This clonotype showed up many times. J is TRBJ1-2 and V is TRBV4-2; D is ambiguous. Germline CDR1 and CDR2: LGHNA and YNFKEQ. Trimming removed 4 bases at V and 6 bases at J, with 18 bases between. The CDR3 is 15 residues long. CDR3 nucleotide sequence: TGTGCCAGCAGCCCCTACGCGGGCGCGGAGAATGGCTACACCTTC. It translates to CASSPYAGAENGYTF.

In this sample, this clonotype turned up a few times. The chain couples TRBV29-1 to TRBJ2-7; 8 bases are a match to TRBD1. Germline lookup yields CDR1 SQVTM and CDR2 ANQGSEA. This CDR3 is built from 14 residues. V shed 0 bases, J shed 5 bases, and the junction held 6 bases outside the gene matches. CDR3 region: CSVEDLAGGDEQYF. CDR3 nucleotide sequence: TGCAGCGTTGAAGATCTAGCAGGGGGCGACGAGCAGTACTTC.

The chain employs TRBV2 and TRBJ1-1; possibly TRBD1 for D (6 bases). The V end was cut by 3 bases, the J end by 6 bases, with 17 bases between. Germline CDR1 and CDR2: SNHLY and FYNNEI. The CDR3 is 15 residues long. The CDR3 region has the DNA TGTGCCAGCAGTGAGCAACAGGGAGAGGGTGCTGAAGCTTTCTTT. Translating gives CASSEQQGEGAEAFF.

The rearrangement uses TRBV12-3 or TRBV12-4 and TRBJ1-2; perhaps TRBD1 as D (5 bases). V lost 5 bases and J lost 5, with 15 bases in between. CDR3 length: 14 amino acids. This CDR3 is CASSTWSGGYGYTF. The CDR3 DNA reads as TGTGCCAGCAGTACCTGGTCCGGGGGTTATGGCTACACCTTC.

This chain connects TRBV6-2 or TRBV6-3 to TRBJ2-7; 7 nucleotides agree with TRBD2. The trim removed 6 bases at V and 2 bases at J, leaving 19 bases unmatched. Germline V CDR1 and CDR2: MNHEY, SVGEGT. The CDR3 consists of 18 residues. The DNA of the CDR3 is TGTGCCAGCAGGCTACGGAGTTTCCCAAGCGGGGTAACCTACGAGCAGTACTTC. Translating gives CASRLRSFPSGVTYEQYF.

The CDR3 bases are TGTGCCAGCAGCTTTAGACGGGGGACCTTTGAAACCCAGTACTTC. This gives the protein CASSFRRGTFETQYF. V is TRBV7-2 and J is TRBJ2-4; D may be TRBD2 (6 bases). The CDR3 spans 15 residues. Germline CDR1 SGHTA, CDR2 FQGNSA. V lost 3 bases, J lost 13 bases, and 22 bases lay in between.

The chain combines TRBV5-1 with TRBJ2-3; 16 positions match TRBD2. CDR1 is SGHRS, CDR2 YFSETQ, per germline. V dropped 4 bases and J dropped 9; count of bases not matched to a gene: 8. The CDR3 is 16 amino acids. The CDR3 sequence: CASSPGTSGGGRTQYF. The CDR3 bases are TGCGCCAGCAGCCCAGGGACTAGCGGGGGGGGGCGGACGCAGTATTTT.

The V call is TRBV12-3 or TRBV12-4, the J call TRBJ2-3; D may correspond to TRBD1 or TRBD2 (5 bases each). The ends were cut back, 6 bases at V and 5 bases at J, with 9 bases in the middle. The CDR3 extends over 12 amino acids. This CDR3 reads CASRGVGDTQYF. The DNA for the CDR3 is TGTGCCAGCAGGGGGGTAGGAGATACGCAGTATTTT.

V and J are TRBV29-1 and TRBJ1-1, with 12 nucleotides matching TRBD1. The CDR3 is made up of 12 amino acids. CDR1 is SQVTM and CDR2 is ANQGSEA in the germline V gene. The V segment lost 7 bases and the J segment 10 bases; nucleotides outside the gene matches: 7. DNA of the CDR3: TGCAGCGCCGCAGGGACAGGGGGCGTAGCTTTCTTT. Protein product: CSAAGTGGVAFF.

The CDR3 bases are TGTGCCGGCAAGGGAGTTGGGGAGCAGTTCTTC. It specifies CAGKGVGEQFF. V and J are TRBV6-2 or TRBV6-3 and TRBJ2-1; D is possibly TRBD2 (5 bases). Germline V gene data show CDR1 as MNHEY and CDR2 as SVGEGT. With 11 bases removed from V and 10 bases from J, the gap between germline ends came to 15 bases. The CDR3 extends over 11 amino acids.

V is TRBV5-6 and J is TRBJ2-1; weak D call: TRBD2 (5 bases). The germline V and J ends were trimmed by 2 bases and 7 bases, with 19 bases remaining between them. The CDR3 is made up of 16 amino acids. Germline V gives CDR1 SGHDT, CDR2 YYEEEE. The CDR3 coding sequence is TGTGCCAGCAGCTTTGAGGGAACTCGAAGTTGGAATGAGCAGTTCTTC. Its translation: CASSFEGTRSWNEQFF.

The rearrangement uses TRBV6-2 or TRBV6-3 and TRBJ2-3; 7 bases line up with TRBD2. Germline CDR1 and CDR2: MNHEY and SVGEGT. The CDR3 has 17 residues. Trimming at V came to 4 bases and at J to 11 bases, leaving 21 bases not matched to a gene. CDR3 nucleotides: TGTGCCAGCAGTTCCTCCGGCGAAACGGGGGGTTACCGTGAGCAGTATTTT. This sequence encodes CASSSSGETGGYREQYF.

V and J are TRBV2 and TRBJ1-6; 8 nucleotides line up with TRBD1. The CDR3 has 14 residues. The germline CDR1 and CDR2 sequences are SNHLY and FYNNEI. V lost 1 base, J lost 8 bases, and 1 base stayed unmatched. The CDR3: CASSEDRGYSPLHF. CDR3 bases: TGTGCCAGCAGTGAAGACAGGGGGTATTCACCCCTCCACTTT.

This chain connects TRBV12-3 or TRBV12-4 to TRBJ1-2; TRBD1 might be the D (5 bases). V dropped 4 bases and J dropped 1 base, with 10 bases sitting between them. The CDR3 covers 14 residues. CDR3 sequence: CASSSGHFNYGYTF. The CDR3 coding sequence is TGTGCCAGCAGTTCCGGACACTTTAACTATGGCTACACCTTC.

This clonotype was counted only a few times. The rearrangement uses TRBV6-6 and TRBJ2-7, with 7 bases aligning to TRBD2. Germline CDR1 MNHNY, CDR2 SVGAGI (reference sequence). The CDR3 is 14 residues long. The trim removed 1 base at V and 3 bases at J, leaving 3 bases unmatched. CDR3: CASSYWGGYYEQYF. Written as DNA, the CDR3 is TGTGCCAGCAGTTACTGGGGGGGGTACTACGAGCAGTACTTC.

This clonotype was detected a few times. This sequence joins TRBV5-1 and TRBJ2-6; D might be TRBD1 or TRBD2, each matching 5 bases. V was trimmed by 2 bases and J by 2 bases, leaving 14 bases between them. Germline assignment: CDR1 SGHRS and CDR2 YFSETQ. The CDR3 loop spans 17 amino acids. CDR3 DNA: TGCGCCAGCAGCTTAGGGGACCCGGGACCTGGGGCCAACGTCCTGACTTTC. It specifies CASSLGDPGPGANVLTF.

The rearrangement links TRBV19 to TRBJ2-5; 8 nucleotides line up with TRBD2. Per germline, CDR1 LNHDA and CDR2 SQIVND (reference sequence). With 0 bases clipped from V and 2 bases from J, the junction kept 2 bases outside the gene matches. This CDR3 comprises 15 residues. The CDR3 here is CASSIDTSGQETQYF. The CDR3, as DNA: TGTGCCAGTAGTATAGATACTAGCGGACAAGAGACCCAGTACTTC.

This sequence joins TRBV10-3 and TRBJ2-7; 7 nucleotides match TRBD1. Losses at the gene ends were 6 bases for V and 2 bases for J; bases not matched to a gene: 4. The CDR3 spans 13 residues. Germline-derived CDR1 and CDR2 are ENHRY and SYGVKD. CDR3 DNA sequence: TGTGCCATCAGACGGGACAGTCCCTACGAGCAGTACTTC. Translating it yields CAIRRDSPYEQYF.